This T cell receptor beta chain was profiled in a study of blood T cell repertoires in COVID-19. On the study more broadly: PBMCs, B-cell-depleted T cells, or T cells provided the cDNA or gDNA that made up the material.

Methods used by the authors: Amplification from reference gene primers served as the basis for estimated nucleated cell counts. Assay used: immunoSEQ multiplex PCR; TCRdb lists only in-frame clones, some missing. The V and J calls and clone size come from that table; D and trimming were worked out from the DNA. The sample yields 140,000 or so clones, over 75% seen once. CDR1 and CDR2 (germline): MNHEY, SVGAGI. Losses at the gene ends were 8 bases for V and 5 bases for J; bases not matched to a gene: 5. The CDR3 is 13 residues long. This chain joins TRBV6-5 and TRBJ1-1; 10 bases line up with TRBD1. Source material: peripheral blood. This TCR was recovered from a man in his fifties or sixties with acute or convalescent COVID-19. CDR3 protein: CASAGTGETEAFF. CDR3 DNA: TGTGCCAGCGCCGGGACAGGGGAAACTGAAGCTTTCTTT.